Listed here are 2 T cell receptor beta chains from one sample, sequenced in a study of shared T cell receptors in the human thymus. Here immunoSEQ multiplex PCR was the method, and the copy in TCRdb shows in-frame clones only, minus some. The profile shows hundreds of thousands of clones, more than 75% of them singletons. These data were also filed under a second study, of human thymus T cells.

Specimen: thymocytes. The origin of the receptors is a boy younger than two with a congenital heart defect.

This clone appeared a single time. This rearrangement joins TRBV27 to TRBJ1-2, with no clear D. Germline loops: CDR1 MNHEY, CDR2 SMNVEV (reference sequence). Trimming pared 4 bases from V and 8 bases from J, leaving 11 bases between. CDR3 length equals 12 residues. The DNA of the CDR3 is TGTGCCAGCAGTTGGGCCGGAGGGGGCTACACCTTC. Amino acid sequence: CASSWAGGGYTF.

As DNA, the CDR3 is TGTGCCAGCAGCTTGGAGGGGCCGGACTACAATGAGCAGTTCTTC. Translating it yields CASSLEGPDYNEQFF. This chain links TRBV5-4 with TRBJ2-1; D is possibly TRBD1 (5 bases). Germline CDR1 reads SGHNT; CDR2 reads YYREEE (reference sequence). The germline V and J ends were trimmed by 0 bases and 3 bases, with 10 bases remaining between them. The CDR3 runs to 15 residues.